Each of the 18 T cell receptor beta chains below was sequenced from the same sample in a study of cytomegalovirus exposure and HLA in healthy donors. PCR employed 60 Vbeta and 13 Jbeta primers. Some clones are missing from TCRdb's copy, which holds only in-frame ones; the method was immunoSEQ multiplex PCR. The sample shows about 250,000 clones, roughly 81% of them seen only once. The sample was PBMCs. Receptor source: a girl aged 2 to 10 in good health and CMV-seronegative.

V usage is TRBV2 and J usage is TRBJ2-2; TRBD1 aligns across 7 bases. V was clipped by 7 bases and J by 6 bases; unmatched bases: 8. Germline V gives CDR1 SNHLY, CDR2 FYNNEI. This CDR3 spans 14 amino acids. The CDR3 is CASNLDRAAGELFF. CDR3 DNA sequence: TGTGCCAGCAACCTTGACAGGGCAGCCGGGGAGCTGTTTTTT.

This chain uses TRBV6-5 with TRBJ2-1, with 8 bases identical to TRBD2. Germline V gives CDR1 MNHEY, CDR2 SVGAGI. The junction had 5 bases not matched to a gene; V was cut back by 6 bases and J by 4 bases. CDR3 length: 14 amino acids. CDR3 residues: CASSQGGGYNEQFF. As DNA, the CDR3 is TGTGCCAGCAGCCAGGGCGGGGGGTACAATGAGCAGTTCTTC.

V gene TRBV11-2 combines with J gene TRBJ1-4; possibly TRBD1 for D (5 bases). V was pared by 5 bases and J by 8 bases, with 21 bases between. The CDR3 runs 16 residues. CDR1 and CDR2 from the germline V gene are SGHAT and FQNNGV. CDR3 region: CASSPGQTLVEEKLFF. CDR3 nucleotides: TGTGCCAGCAGCCCAGGACAAACTTTAGTTGAAGAAAAACTGTTTTTT.

The chain joins TRBV6-1 to TRBJ1-4; 7 positions agree with TRBD1. Per the germline V gene, CDR1 is MNHNS and CDR2 is SASEGT. The V and J ends lost 6 bases and 7 bases, in that order; junction bases with no gene match: 5. This CDR3 spans 13 amino acids. CDR3 sequence: CASRRQGGEKLFF. For the CDR3, the DNA is TGTGCCAGCAGGAGACAGGGTGGTGAAAAACTGTTTTTT.

The V call is TRBV30, the J call TRBJ1-1, with 7 bases matching TRBD1. CDR1 and CDR2 (germline): GTSNPN, SVGIG (reference sequence). The CDR3 length is 17 residues. V trimming: 3 bases; J trimming: 2 bases; junction bases outside the gene matches: 15. Here the CDR3 DNA reads TGTGCCTGGAGCCACCGACAGGGTTCGGCCGTAAACACTGAAGCTTTCTTT. This codes for CAWSHRQGSAVNTEAFF.

The chain employs TRBV27 and TRBJ2-3, with a weak D call TRBD1 (6 bases). V was pared by 0 bases and J by 5 bases, with 15 bases between. Per germline, CDR1 MNHEY and CDR2 SMNVEV (reference sequence). The CDR3 runs to 16 residues. The CDR3 region has the DNA TGTGCCAGCAGTTTATCCGCCCAGGGGTTGGGAGATACGCAGTATTTT. Protein product: CASSLSAQGLGDTQYF.

Of note for this clone: The same CDR3 is also encoded by other DNA sequences in this sample. CDR3 protein: CASSGGGLNTEAFF. CDR3 nucleotide sequence: TGTGCCAGCAGCGGCGGGGGCTTGAACACTGAAGCTTTCTTT. This chain links TRBV9 with TRBJ1-1, with a tentative D call TRBD1 (6 bases). The CDR3 consists of 14 residues. Germline-derived CDR1 and CDR2 are SGDLS and YYNGEE. V lost 3 bases and J 0 bases, leaving 9 bases between the germline ends.

The genes are TRBV11-2 and TRBJ2-7, with a weak D call TRBD1 (6 bases). The CDR3 loop spans 15 amino acids. Trimming pared 5 bases from V and 1 base from J, leaving 15 bases between. Germline V gives CDR1 SGHAT, CDR2 FQNNGV. This CDR3 is CASSMGAGNSYEQYF. The CDR3 DNA sequence: TGTGCCAGCAGCATGGGGGCAGGAAATTCCTACGAGCAGTACTTC.

This sequence joins TRBV2 and TRBJ2-3, with TRBD2 matching over 9 bases. The CDR3 is 17 amino acids. V lost 8 bases and J lost 5; bases outside the gene matches: 17. CDR1 is SNHLY, CDR2 FYNNEI, per germline. Written as DNA, the CDR3 is TGTGCCAGCGGAGTAGCGGGGGATTGGACACCCTTAGATACGCAGTATTTT. It yields the protein CASGVAGDWTPLDTQYF. Full variable domain (remainder filled in from reference TRBV2 and TRBJ2-3): EPEVTQTPSHQVTQMGQEVILRCVPISNHLYFYWYRQILGQKVEFLVSFYNNEISEKSEIFDDQFSVERPDGSNFTLKIRSTKLEDSAMYFCASGVAGDWTPLDTQYFGPGTRLTVL.

CDR3 in amino acids: CAIRDRGGYGYTF. CDR3 nucleotide sequence: TGTGCCATCAGGGACAGGGGCGGCTATGGCTACACCTTC. The rearrangement uses TRBV10-3 and TRBJ1-2, with 9 bases fitting TRBD1. CDR3 length equals 13 residues. V lost 6 bases, J lost 4 bases, and 3 bases stayed unmatched. Germline V gene lookup returns CDR1 ENHRY and CDR2 SYGVKD.

The chain recombines TRBV7-2 with TRBJ2-1, with 8 bases lining up with TRBD2. Per the germline V gene, CDR1 is SGHTA and CDR2 is FQGNSA. The CDR3 spans 14 residues. The J segment lost 8 bases and the V segment lost 6 bases, leaving 9 bases of the junction unmatched. The CDR3 is CASRAGGAGHEQFF. CDR3 coding DNA: TGTGCCAGCAGGGCCGGGGGGGCGGGTCATGAGCAGTTCTTC. Full variable domain (outside the CDR3, taken from reference TRBV7-2 and TRBJ2-1): GAGVSQSPSNKVTEKGKDVELRCDPISGHTALYWYRQSLGQGLEFLIYFQGNSAPDKSGLPSDRFSAERTGGSVSTLTIQRTQQEDSAVYLCASRAGGAGHEQFFGPGTRLTVL.

V is TRBV5-1 and J is TRBJ1-2; 7 bases are shared with TRBD1. CDR1 and CDR2 (germline): SGHRS, YFSETQ. The CDR3 has 14 amino acids. V trimming: 3 bases; J trimming: 2 bases; junction bases outside the gene matches: 4. In DNA form, the CDR3 reads TGCGCCAGCAGCTACAGGGGCTTAAACTATGGCTACACCTTC. It is translated as CASSYRGLNYGYTF. Full variable domain (remainder filled in from reference TRBV5-1 and TRBJ1-2): KAGVTQTPRYLIKTRGQQVTLSCSPISGHRSVSWYQQTPGQGLQFLFEYFSETQRNKGNFPGRFSGRQFSNSRSEMNVSTLELGDSALYLCASSYRGLNYGYTFGSGTRLTVV.

This chain links TRBV5-1 with TRBJ2-5; 13 bases map to TRBD2. The CDR3 contains 16 residues. Germline-derived CDR1 and CDR2 are SGHRS and YFSETQ. V shed 5 bases and J 2 bases; nucleotides not matched to a gene: 6. As DNA, the CDR3 is TGCGCCAGCAGGGTCGGACTAGCGGGGGTACAAGAGACCCAGTACTTC. Protein sequence: CASRVGLAGVQETQYF.

The chain combines TRBV4-2 with TRBJ1-6, with TRBD1 matching over 9 bases. Unmatched junction bases numbered 13, after V lost 3 bases and J lost 7 bases. Germline CDR1 and CDR2: LGHNA and YNFKEQ. CDR3 length equals 18 residues. The CDR3 sequence: CASSQEIPGQGLNSPLHF. CDR3 sequence (DNA): TGTGCCAGCAGCCAGGAAATACCGGGACAGGGTCTCAATTCACCCCTCCACTTT.

CDR3 region: CASSEILRGNQPQHF. Here the CDR3 DNA reads TGTGCCAGCAGTGAAATACTTCGGGGCAATCAGCCCCAGCATTTT. V gene TRBV2 combines with J gene TRBJ1-5; D not certain. The CDR3 covers 15 residues. The V gene lost 2 bases and the J gene lost 2 bases, with 10 bases spanning the gap. Germline CDR1 and CDR2: SNHLY and FYNNEI.

The J gene is TRBJ2-2, the V gene TRBV10-3; tentatively, D is TRBD2 (6 bases). In germline, CDR1 is ENHRY, CDR2 SYGVKD. The CDR3 covers 15 residues. The V gene lost 3 bases and the J gene lost 1 base, with 9 bases spanning the gap. CDR3 protein: CAISDRGMNTGELFF. CDR3 DNA sequence: TGTGCCATCAGTGACCGGGGGATGAACACCGGGGAGCTGTTTTTT.

This chain joins TRBV5-4 and TRBJ2-3, with 10 positions matching TRBD1. Germline V gene data show CDR1 as SGHNT and CDR2 as YYREEE (reference sequence). This CDR3 is 16 amino acids long. With 1 base clipped from V and 5 bases from J, the junction kept 7 bases outside the gene matches. For the CDR3, the DNA is TGTGCCAGCAGCTTGAAAGGGACAGGGGCGGGAGATACGCAGTATTTT. Translated, it gives CASSLKGTGAGDTQYF.

V and J are TRBV5-1 and TRBJ1-2, with unresolved D. Deletions cut 4 bases from V and 5 bases from J, with 9 bases between. CDR3 length: 12 amino acids. Per the germline V gene, CDR1 is SGHRS and CDR2 is YFSETQ. DNA of the CDR3: TGCGCCAGCAGCCCCCCGGGGTATGGCTACACCTTC. Translating gives CASSPPGYGYTF. Filled out from reference TRBV5-1 and TRBJ1-2, the complete variable domain reads KAGVTQTPRYLIKTRGQQVTLSCSPISGHRSVSWYQQTPGQGLQFLFEYFSETQRNKGNFPGRFSGRQFSNSRSEMNVSTLELGDSALYLCASSPPGYGYTFGSGTRLTVV.